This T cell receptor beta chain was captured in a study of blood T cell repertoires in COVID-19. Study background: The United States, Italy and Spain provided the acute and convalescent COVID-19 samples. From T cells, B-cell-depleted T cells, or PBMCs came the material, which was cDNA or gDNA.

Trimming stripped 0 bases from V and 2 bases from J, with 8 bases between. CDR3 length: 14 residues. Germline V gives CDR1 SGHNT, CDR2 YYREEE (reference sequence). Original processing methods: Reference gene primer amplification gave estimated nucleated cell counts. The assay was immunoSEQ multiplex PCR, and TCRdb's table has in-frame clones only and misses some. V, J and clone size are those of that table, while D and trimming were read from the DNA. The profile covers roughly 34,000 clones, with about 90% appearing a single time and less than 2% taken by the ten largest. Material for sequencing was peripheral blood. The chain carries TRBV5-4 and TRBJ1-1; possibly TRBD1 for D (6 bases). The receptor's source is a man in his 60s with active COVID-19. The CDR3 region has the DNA TGTGCCAGCAGCTTGGAACAGGGTAACACTGAAGCTTTCTTT. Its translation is CASSLEQGNTEAFF.